Described below is a single TCR beta chain sequence and its context. Of the isolated RNA, all was reverse transcribed, and so the sequenced material was expressed TCRB transcripts. The average output of naive, central memory and regulatory T cell samples was several million reads. Profiling relied on immunoSEQ multiplex PCR, and the TCRdb table lists in-frame clones only, not all of them. The sample holds around 290,000 clones, 8% seen once. CDR3 length equals 12 residues. From germline, CDR1 is SQVTM and CDR2 ANQGSEA. The V end lost 3 bases, the J end lost 9 bases, and 11 bases lay between the germline ends. These data originate in a study of beta chain features in type 1 diabetes.

The sample taken for sequencing was central memory CD4+ T cells from blood. This clonotype was sampled from a woman aged 18 to 35 in good health. V gene TRBV29-1 combines with J gene TRBJ2-2; tentative D call: TRBD1 (5 bases). The CDR3 region has the DNA TGCAGCGTTGAGTTTGACAGACGGGAGCTGTTTTTT. As protein: CSVEFDRRELFF.